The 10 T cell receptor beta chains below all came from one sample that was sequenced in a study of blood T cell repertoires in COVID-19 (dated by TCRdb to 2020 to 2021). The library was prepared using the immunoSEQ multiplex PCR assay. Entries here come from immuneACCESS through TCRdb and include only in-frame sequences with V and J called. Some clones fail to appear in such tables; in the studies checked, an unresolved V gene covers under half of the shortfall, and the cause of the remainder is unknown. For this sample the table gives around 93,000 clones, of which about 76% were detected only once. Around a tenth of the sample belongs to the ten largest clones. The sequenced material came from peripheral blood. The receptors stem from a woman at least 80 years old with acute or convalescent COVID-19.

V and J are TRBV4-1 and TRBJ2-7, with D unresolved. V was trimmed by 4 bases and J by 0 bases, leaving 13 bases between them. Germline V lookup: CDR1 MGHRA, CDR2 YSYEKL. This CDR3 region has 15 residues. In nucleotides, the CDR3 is TGCGCCAGCAGCCCTTCCGCGGTCAGCTCCTACGAGCAGTACTTC. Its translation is CASSPSAVSSYEQYF.

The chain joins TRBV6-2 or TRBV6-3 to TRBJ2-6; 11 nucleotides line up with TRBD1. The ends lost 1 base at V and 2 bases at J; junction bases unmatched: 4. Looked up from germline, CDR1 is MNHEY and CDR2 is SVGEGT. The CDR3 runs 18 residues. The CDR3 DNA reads TGTGCCAGCAGTTACTACCGGACAGGGGGCGCTGGGGCCAACGTCCTGACTTTC. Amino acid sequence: CASSYYRTGGAGANVLTF.

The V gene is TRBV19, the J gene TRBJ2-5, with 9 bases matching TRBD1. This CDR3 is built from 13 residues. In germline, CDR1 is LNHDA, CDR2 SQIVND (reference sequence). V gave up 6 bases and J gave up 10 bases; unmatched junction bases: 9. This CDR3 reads CASRGQGRYGQYF. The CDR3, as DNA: TGTGCCAGTAGGGGACAGGGACGGTACGGCCAGTACTTC.

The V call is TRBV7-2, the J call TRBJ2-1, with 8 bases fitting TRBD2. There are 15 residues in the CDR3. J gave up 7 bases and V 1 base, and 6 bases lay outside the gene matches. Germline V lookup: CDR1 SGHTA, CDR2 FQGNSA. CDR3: CASSLGLAGVNEQFF. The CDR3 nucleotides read TGTGCCAGCAGCTTAGGCCTAGCGGGCGTTAATGAGCAGTTCTTC.

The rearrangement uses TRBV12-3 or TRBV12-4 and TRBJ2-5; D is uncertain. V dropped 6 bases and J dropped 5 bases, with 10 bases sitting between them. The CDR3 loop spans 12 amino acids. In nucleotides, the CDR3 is TGTGCCAGCAGCCCTATGGGCGAGACCCAGTACTTC. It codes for CASSPMGETQYF.

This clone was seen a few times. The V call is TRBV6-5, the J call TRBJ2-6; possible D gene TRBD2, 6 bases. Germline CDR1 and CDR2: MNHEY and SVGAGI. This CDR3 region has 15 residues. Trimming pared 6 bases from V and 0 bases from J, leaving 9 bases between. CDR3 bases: TGTGCCAGCAGGACCGGGAGCTCTGGGGCCAACGTCCTGACTTTC. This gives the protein CASRTGSSGANVLTF.

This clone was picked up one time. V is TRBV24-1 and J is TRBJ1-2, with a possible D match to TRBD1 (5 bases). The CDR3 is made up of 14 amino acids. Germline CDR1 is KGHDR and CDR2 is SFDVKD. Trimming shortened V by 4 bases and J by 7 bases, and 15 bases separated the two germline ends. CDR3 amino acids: CATSESTVGGGYTF. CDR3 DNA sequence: TGTGCCACCAGTGAATCGACAGTGGGAGGTGGCTACACCTTC.

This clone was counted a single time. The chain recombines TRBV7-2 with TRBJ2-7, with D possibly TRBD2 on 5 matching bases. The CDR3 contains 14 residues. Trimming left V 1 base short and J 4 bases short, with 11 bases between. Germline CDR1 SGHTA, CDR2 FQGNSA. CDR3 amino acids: CASSLVKGEYEQYF. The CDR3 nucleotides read TGTGCCAGCAGCTTAGTCAAGGGAGAATACGAGCAGTACTTC.

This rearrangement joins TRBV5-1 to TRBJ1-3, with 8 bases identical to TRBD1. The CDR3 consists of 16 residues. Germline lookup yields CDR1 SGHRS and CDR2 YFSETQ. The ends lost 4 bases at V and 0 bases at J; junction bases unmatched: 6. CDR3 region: CASSGGQGLSGNTIYF. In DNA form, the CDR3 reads TGCGCCAGCAGCGGAGGACAGGGACTCTCTGGAAACACCATATATTTT. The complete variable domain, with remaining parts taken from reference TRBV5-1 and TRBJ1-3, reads KAGVTQTPRYLIKTRGQQVTLSCSPISGHRSVSWYQQTPGQGLQFLFEYFSETQRNKGNFPGRFSGRQFSNSRSEMNVSTLELGDSALYLCASSGGQGLSGNTIYFGEGSWLTVV.

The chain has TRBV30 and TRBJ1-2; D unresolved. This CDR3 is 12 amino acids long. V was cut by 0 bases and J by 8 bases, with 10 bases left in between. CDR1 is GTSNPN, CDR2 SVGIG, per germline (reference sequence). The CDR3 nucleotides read TGTGCCTGGAGTGTACGGGGTCTCGGCTACACCTTC. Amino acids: CAWSVRGLGYTF.